Included here is one TCR beta chain sequence, with context. The data were produced by immunoSEQ multiplex PCR, yet TCRdb's version contains in-frame clones alone and is incomplete. The sample lists about 98,000 clones; 88% were seen once. The sample originates from a study of radiotherapy plus CTLA-4 blockade in lung cancer. The CDR3 totals 14 residues. CDR1 and CDR2 (germline): WSHSY, SAAADI. After removal of 8 bases from V and 0 bases from J, the junction contained 5 bases not matched to a gene. Patients with chemo-refractory metastatic non-small-cell lung cancer received focal radiation plus CTLA-4 blockade with ipilimumab.

The sample in question was peripheral blood, obtained from a patient treated with radiotherapy plus ipilimumab. This TCR was sampled from a human donor with non-small cell lung cancer that progressed on radiotherapy plus ipilimumab. This chain connects TRBV10-2 to TRBJ1-2; 8 bases are shared with TRBD1. The DNA for the CDR3 is TGCGCCAGCGGGGGACAGGCGACTAACTATGGCTACACCTTC. This sequence encodes CASGGQATNYGYTF.